Below, one TCR beta chain is given with its context. Antigen unknown. This CDR3 has 14 amino acids. The germline gives CDR1 SGHTA, CDR2 FQGNSA. V was pared by 3 bases and J by 1 base, with 1 base of the junction left unmatched. These data originate in a study of CD8+ T cells in alopecia areata. Study-level information: Each of the treated patients was given oral tofacitinib, 5 to 10 mg twice daily, for moderate-to-severe alopecia areata.

Study-level findings and limits: There were also resident alphabeta T cells of normal skin sequenced in scalp samples. Lesional scalp, notably in alopecia totalis/universalis, had clonality above that of normal scalp.

As for treatment: oral pan-JAK inhibitor, 5-10 mg twice daily. The authors extracted RNA and reverse transcribed it into cDNA as the sequencing template. Some clones are missing from TCRdb's copy, which holds only in-frame ones; the method was immunoSEQ multiplex PCR. Here the sample spans approximately 120,000 clones, 61% being singletons. The V gene is TRBV7-2, the J gene TRBJ2-3; 7 bases fit TRBD1. Sequenced material: CD4+ T cells sorted from blood, taken at week 4, from a patient treated with tofacitinib. This receptor was identified in a human donor with alopecia areata. CDR3 residues: CASSFGQGTDTQYF. CDR3 coding DNA: TGTGCCAGCAGCTTCGGACAGGGCACAGATACGCAGTATTTT.